This T cell receptor beta chain was profiled in a study of T cell changes during pregnancy in multiple sclerosis. Regarding this clone: Other DNA sequences from this sample encode an identical CDR3 as well.

TCRdb's table, derived via immunoSEQ multiplex PCR, lists solely in-frame clones and lacks some. The sample lists tens of thousands of clones, roughly 87% occurring once. The sequenced sample was CD4+ T cells from peripheral blood mononuclear cells, obtained in the first trimester of pregnancy. This TCR derives from a female donor with multiple sclerosis, enrolled in a pregnancy study.

The CDR3 loop is CAWSVRVDEQFF. Written as DNA, the CDR3 is TGTGCCTGGAGTGTCCGGGTTGATGAGCAGTTCTTC. The chain recombines TRBV30 with TRBJ2-1; D is undetermined. The CDR3 consists of 12 residues. V gave up 0 bases and J gave up 8 bases, with 8 bases separating them. Germline CDR1 reads GTSNPN; CDR2 reads SVGIG (reference sequence).